Described below is a single T cell receptor (beta chain) sequence and its context. What it binds is unknown. The study treated chemo-refractory metastatic non-small-cell lung cancer patients with focal radiation plus ipilimumab CTLA-4 blockade. Produced via immunoSEQ multiplex PCR; TCRdb's table is partial and in-frame only. The sample holds 95,000 to 150,000 clones, 85% to 90% seen once. This sample was included in a study of radiotherapy plus CTLA-4 blockade in lung cancer. Study details: Objective responses were documented in about 18% of patients, with disease control in roughly 34%.

Study-level points and caveats: Expansion in blood of tumor-derived TCR clones was seen after radiotherapy plus ipilimumab.

CDR3 length equals 13 residues. Germline V gene lookup returns CDR1 MNHEY and CDR2 SVGAGI. V was pared by 7 bases and J by 8 bases, with 17 bases between. The receptor's source is a human donor with non-small cell lung cancer that progressed on radiotherapy plus ipilimumab. The sequencing here drew on peripheral blood, taken from a patient treated with radiotherapy plus ipilimumab. The J gene is TRBJ1-2, the V gene TRBV6-5, with D perhaps TRBD1 (5 bases). CDR3 residues: CASTYLGGRGYTF. CDR3 coding DNA: TGTGCCAGCACCTACCTGGGGGGTAGAGGCTACACCTTC.